Listed below are T cell receptor beta chains from one sample, sequenced in a study of early T cells in non-severe SARS-CoV-2 infection. One entry per CDR3 protein results from TCRdb running MiXCR on the 5' RACE reads. Among fewer than 85,000 distinct CDR3 sequences, more than 10% were seen once, and the ten largest hold approximately 4.5%. The sample comprised whole blood. These receptor sequences come from an adult who was a healthcare worker with PCR-confirmed SARS-CoV-2 infection or an uninfected control (not recorded which). CDR3s include the opening cysteine and the closing phenylalanine or tryptophan. A D gene is named only where the DNA matches it firmly. Rows give clone size only sometimes, using once, few, many, or a class for an expanded clone.

v_call	j_call	d_call	clone_size	cdr3_aa	cdr3_nt
TRBV9	TRBJ2-2	NA	few	CASSVEGQGGTGELFF	TGTGCCAGCAGCGTAGAGGGGCAGGGGGGCACCGGGGAGCTGTTTTTT
TRBV7-2	TRBJ2-4	NA	NA	CASSLTGLSKQYF	TGTGCCAGCAGCCTAACTGGACTATCTAAGCAGTACTTC
TRBV10-3	TRBJ1-5	NA	NA	CAAGAEYNQPQHF	TGTGCCGCCGGGGCAGAATACAATCAGCCCCAGCATTTT
TRBV6-1	TRBJ2-3	NA	many	CASTNRDTQYF	TGTGCCAGCACTAACAGGGATACGCAGTATTTT
TRBV3-1	TRBJ2-2	NA	NA	CAARRAGANTGELFF	TGTGCCGCTCGACGGGCCGGCGCGAACACCGGGGAGCTGTTTTTT
TRBV29-1	TRBJ1-2	NA	many	CSTKASYGYTF	TGCAGCACGAAGGCTTCCTATGGCTACACCTTC
TRBV11-2	TRBJ2-1	NA	few	CASSLRAGNLKSSYNEQFF	TGTGCCAGCAGCCTCCGGGCGGGGAACCTGAAGAGCTCCTACAATGAGCAGTTCTTC
TRBV7-9	TRBJ2-7	NA	few	CASSPQGNAEQYF	TGTGCCAGCAGCCCTCAGGGTAACGCGGAGCAGTACTTC
TRBV18	TRBJ1-1	NA	few	CASSPAGQMNTEAFF	TGTGCCAGCTCACCAGCAGGGCAGATGAACACTGAAGCTTTCTTT
TRBV12-3/TRBV12-4	TRBJ1-1	NA	many	CASSFGLMNTEAFF	TGTGCCAGCAGTTTCGGGCTAATGAACACTGAAGCTTTCTTT
TRBV5-1	TRBJ2-3	TRBD2	few	CASSRAPLAGVEDTQYF	TGCGCCAGCAGCCGTGCCCCGCTAGCGGGAGTGGAAGATACGCAGTATTTT
TRBV12-3/TRBV12-4	TRBJ2-1	TRBD2	many	CASSFLAGPSHNEQFF	TGTGCCAGCAGTTTCCTAGCGGGCCCCTCCCACAATGAGCAGTTCTTC
TRBV6-5	TRBJ2-7	TRBD2	NA	CASSYSGSGYEQYF	TGTGCCAGCAGTTATAGCGGGAGTGGCTACGAGCAGTACTTC
TRBV7-2	TRBJ2-1	NA	NA	CTSSLGGNEQFF	TGTACCAGCAGCTTAGGGGGGAATGAGCAGTTCTTC
TRBV7-9	TRBJ1-4	NA	few	CASSSGTVNEKLFF	TGTGCCAGCAGCTCCGGGACGGTTAATGAAAAACTGTTTTTT
TRBV4-1	TRBJ2-1	TRBD2	many	CASSQGLAGSFNEQFF	TGCGCCAGCAGCCAAGGACTAGCGGGAAGTTTCAATGAGCAGTTCTTC
TRBV29-1	TRBJ2-7	NA	once	CSVKTWYEQYF	TGCAGCGTCAAAACATGGTACGAGCAGTACTTC
TRBV30	TRBJ1-1	TRBD1	many	CAWSATGGWNTEAFF	TGTGCCTGGAGTGCCACAGGGGGCTGGAACACTGAAGCTTTCTTT
TRBV20-1	TRBJ2-3	TRBD2	many	CSARDMLAGPTDTQYF	TGCAGTGCTAGAGATATGCTAGCGGGACCCACAGATACGCAGTATTTT
TRBV6-5	TRBJ2-3	NA	many	CASSPLMGGADTQYF	TGTGCCAGCAGCCCACTAATGGGGGGCGCAGATACGCAGTATTTT
TRBV11-2	TRBJ2-7	NA	few	CASSLGSGRPYEQYF	TGTGCCAGCAGCTTAGGGTCCGGAAGACCCTACGAGCAGTACTTC
TRBV30	TRBJ2-7	TRBD1	many	CAWSRGQGANEQYF	TGTGCCTGGAGTCGGGGACAGGGGGCTAACGAGCAGTACTTC
TRBV7-8	TRBJ2-7	TRBD2	few	CASSTGTSTYEQYF	TGTGCCAGCAGCACCGGGACTAGCACCTACGAGCAGTACTTC
TRBV7-8	TRBJ1-5	NA	many	CASSPRTGQPQHF	TGTGCCAGCAGCCCCCGTACGGGCCAGCCCCAGCATTTT
TRBV7-2	TRBJ1-5	TRBD1	many	CASSLETGTVVQPQHF	TGTGCCAGCAGCTTGGAGACAGGGACGGTAGTTCAGCCCCAGCATTTT
TRBV15	TRBJ2-4	NA	NA	CATSRVGGKDPKNIQYF	TGTGCCACCAGCAGAGTGGGGGGAAAGGACCCCAAAAACATTCAGTACTTC
TRBV28	TRBJ2-3	NA	many	CASSLFRDSRGDTQYF	TGTGCCAGCAGTTTATTCCGTGACAGCCGTGGAGATACGCAGTATTTT
TRBV20-1	TRBJ2-7	TRBD1	few	CSAERDSYEQYF	TGCAGTGCCGAACGGGACAGCTACGAGCAGTACTTC
TRBV10-3	TRBJ2-7	NA	NA	CAIGSLRAGHEQYF	TGTGCCATCGGAAGTCTCCGGGCCGGCCACGAGCAGTACTTC
TRBV7-9	TRBJ2-2	TRBD2	many	CASSPDGGFTGELFF	TGTGCCAGCAGCCCGGACGGGGGGTTCACCGGGGAGCTGTTTTTT
TRBV18	TRBJ2-3	NA	many	CASSQISDTQYF	TGTGCCAGCTCACAGATCTCCGATACGCAGTATTTT
TRBV12-3/TRBV12-4	TRBJ2-1	TRBD2	many	CASSPGTSGSNEQFF	TGTGCCAGCAGCCCGGGGACTAGCGGGAGTAATGAGCAGTTCTTC
TRBV6-6	TRBJ1-1	TRBD1	NA	CASRDRQGAGTEAFF	TGTGCCAGCAGGGATAGACAGGGGGCGGGCACTGAAGCTTTCTTT
TRBV10-1	TRBJ2-1	TRBD1	NA	CASTMDRGSNEQFF	TGCGCCAGCACCATGGACAGGGGGTCGAATGAGCAGTTCTTC
TRBV30	TRBJ2-2	NA	few	CAWSVPFGGWELFF	TGTGCCTGGAGTGTACCGTTTGGGGGCTGGGAGCTGTTTTTT
TRBV7-9	TRBJ1-4	TRBD1	many	CASRQGERNEKLFF	TGTGCCAGCAGACAGGGGGAGCGGAATGAAAAACTGTTTTTT
TRBV19	TRBJ2-1	NA	NA	CASTPDGSYNEQFF	TGTGCCAGTACCCCGGACGGCTCCTACAATGAGCAGTTCTTC
TRBV7-9	TRBJ2-3	NA	many	CASSPRASTDTQYF	TGTGCCAGCAGCCCCAGAGCGAGCACAGATACGCAGTATTTT
TRBV6-5	TRBJ1-2	NA	many	CASGAYYGYTF	TGTGCCAGCGGGGCCTACTATGGCTACACCTTC
TRBV5-4	TRBJ2-7	NA	few	CASAFVISAGVSEQYF	TGTGCCAGCGCATTCGTGATCAGCGCTGGAGTGAGCGAGCAGTACTTC
TRBV29-1	TRBJ1-2	NA	many	CSDHRTLPDYGYTF	TGCAGCGACCACAGGACACTTCCTGACTATGGCTACACCTTC
TRBV28	TRBJ2-1	NA	many	CASRLDTSSYNEQFF	TGTGCCAGCAGGTTGGACACCTCCTCCTACAATGAGCAGTTCTTC
TRBV21-1	TRBJ2-3	NA	many	CASSKGLAADTQYF	TGTGCCAGCAGCAAAGGCCTAGCGGCAGATACGCAGTATTTT
TRBV7-9	TRBJ2-4	NA	many	CASSLKGAKNIQYF	TGTGCCAGCAGCTTAAAGGGAGCCAAAAACATTCAGTACTTC
TRBV5-1	TRBJ2-3	TRBD2	NA	CASSPRTSGGRPDTQYF	TGCGCCAGCAGCCCGAGGACTAGCGGGGGGCGCCCAGATACGCAGTATTTT
TRBV11-2	TRBJ2-5	NA	few	CASSLEAQEKETQYF	TGTGCCAGCAGCTTAGAAGCACAGGAAAAAGAGACCCAGTACTTC
TRBV29-1	TRBJ1-1	NA	NA	CSVGTQGNTEAFF	TGCAGCGTTGGGACACAGGGGAACACTGAAGCTTTCTTT
TRBV29-1	TRBJ2-3	TRBD2	few	CSVPTSGTTDTQYF	TGCAGCGTCCCGACTAGCGGTACCACAGATACGCAGTATTTT
TRBV10-1	TRBJ2-5	TRBD2	NA	CASSESTSGGLRETQYF	TGCGCCAGCAGTGAGTCGACTAGCGGAGGCTTGCGGGAGACCCAGTACTTC
TRBV4-1	TRBJ2-7	NA	NA	CASSQDVREQYF	TGCGCCAGCAGCCAAGATGTCAGGGAGCAGTACTTC
TRBV6-6	TRBJ1-4	NA	few	CASRPEGRDGNEKLFF	TGTGCCAGCAGGCCAGAGGGGAGGGATGGAAATGAAAAACTGTTTTTT
TRBV27	TRBJ1-1	TRBD1	many	CASRTGLTEAFF	TGTGCCAGCAGGACAGGGTTGACTGAAGCTTTCTTT
TRBV5-6	TRBJ2-3	TRBD1	many	CASSLPAGGALDTQYF	TGTGCCAGCAGCTTACCGGCAGGGGGCGCTTTAGATACGCAGTATTTT
TRBV7-3	TRBJ2-7	NA	few	CASSAGAANEQYF	TGTGCCAGCAGCGCCGGGGCTGCAAACGAGCAGTACTTC
TRBV7-2	TRBJ2-7	TRBD1	many	CASSISSRDRGREQYF	TGTGCCAGCAGCATATCAAGCCGGGACAGGGGGCGCGAGCAGTACTTC
TRBV6-2/TRBV6-3	TRBJ1-5	NA	many	CASGPPLYSNQPQHF	TGTGCCAGCGGGCCCCCACTTTATAGCAATCAGCCCCAGCATTTT
TRBV7-6	TRBJ1-5	NA	few	CASSLSGWQPQHF	TGTGCCAGCAGCTTATCAGGGTGGCAGCCCCAGCATTTT
TRBV25-1	TRBJ1-3	NA	few	CASNGGSGNTIYF	TGTGCCAGCAATGGGGGGTCTGGAAACACCATATATTTT